This is a list of T cell receptor beta chains from one sample in a study of control samples from healthy donors and cancer patients. Some clones are missing from TCRdb's copy, which holds only in-frame ones; the method was immunoSEQ multiplex PCR. The profile shows 100,000 to 150,000 clones, around nine tenths of them singletons. Sequencing was carried out using blood. The receptors shown here come from a man in his fifties in good health. The CDR3 runs from the conserved cysteine through the conserved F or W. The D gene is left open where the match is weak. Expanded clones are given a class, and other clones once, few, many or no size at all.

j_gene: TRBJ1-5; len: 15; d_gene: -; abundance: -; v_gene: TRBV6-6; CDR3nt: TGTGCCAGCAGTTACTCAAACTACGAGAATCAGCCCCAGCATTTT; CDR3aa: CASSYSNYENQPQHF
j_gene: TRBJ2-7; len: 14; d_gene: -; abundance: -; v_gene: TRBV2; CDR3nt: TGTGCCAGCACTTCACGGGGCACAGGCTACGAGCAGTACTTC; CDR3aa: CASTSRGTGYEQYF
j_gene: TRBJ2-3; len: 14; d_gene: -; abundance: -; v_gene: TRBV5-1; CDR3nt: TGCGCCAGCAGCTTGGTCCTAGTCGCAGATACGCAGTATTTT; CDR3aa: CASSLVLVADTQYF
j_gene: TRBJ2-2; len: 17; d_gene: TRBD2; abundance: once; v_gene: TRBV5-4; CDR3nt: TGTGCCAGCAGCCGGCGGACTAGCGGGGTGAACACCGGGGAGCTGTTTTTT; CDR3aa: CASSRRTSGVNTGELFF
j_gene: TRBJ1-6; len: 14; d_gene: -; abundance: -; v_gene: TRBV7-9; CDR3nt: TGTGCCAGCGGGGAACAGGGAAATAATTCACCCCTCCACTTT; CDR3aa: CASGEQGNNSPLHF
j_gene: TRBJ2-3; len: 13; d_gene: -; abundance: -; v_gene: TRBV7-2; CDR3nt: TGTGCCAGCATGGGCTTTAGCCGAGAGGCGCAGTATTTT; CDR3aa: CASMGFSREAQYF
j_gene: TRBJ1-4; len: 13; d_gene: -; abundance: -; v_gene: TRBV12-3/TRBV12-4; CDR3nt: TGTGCCAGCAGGACGGCCGGGCCTGAAAAACTGTTTTTT; CDR3aa: CASRTAGPEKLFF
j_gene: TRBJ1-2; len: 14; d_gene: -; abundance: -; v_gene: TRBV13; CDR3nt: TGTGCCAGCAGCTCGGGAGGGACAAACTATGGCTACACCTTC; CDR3aa: CASSSGGTNYGYTF
j_gene: TRBJ2-2; len: 16; d_gene: TRBD2; abundance: -; v_gene: TRBV29-1; CDR3nt: TGCAGCGTCAGGACTAGCGGCACCGCGAACACCGGGGAGCTGTTTTTT; CDR3aa: CSVRTSGTANTGELFF
j_gene: TRBJ1-2; len: 15; d_gene: -; abundance: -; v_gene: TRBV27; CDR3nt: TGTGCCAGCCGTCTGCATGATGGGACCTACTATGGCTACACCTTC; CDR3aa: CASRLHDGTYYGYTF
j_gene: TRBJ1-2; len: 15; d_gene: TRBD1; abundance: -; v_gene: TRBV7-9; CDR3nt: TGTGCCAGCAGCAGAGATGGACAGGGGACCTATGGCTACACCTTC; CDR3aa: CASSRDGQGTYGYTF
j_gene: TRBJ1-2; len: 12; d_gene: -; abundance: once; v_gene: TRBV5-4; CDR3nt: TGTGCCAGCAGCTTGGCCCAAAGAGGCTACACCTTC; CDR3aa: CASSLAQRGYTF
j_gene: TRBJ2-1; len: 16; d_gene: TRBD1; abundance: -; v_gene: TRBV4-1; CDR3nt: TGCGCCAGCAGCCCGACAGGGGCTAGGGGGCACAATGAGCAGTTCTTC; CDR3aa: CASSPTGARGHNEQFF
j_gene: TRBJ1-1; len: 12; d_gene: -; abundance: -; v_gene: TRBV9; CDR3nt: TGTGCCAGCAGCGTAGGTAATTCTGAAGCTTTCTTT; CDR3aa: CASSVGNSEAFF
j_gene: TRBJ2-5; len: 18; d_gene: TRBD2; abundance: once; v_gene: TRBV25-1; CDR3nt: TGTGCCAGCAGTGATTTTTTAATAGCGGGGGGTAGCCAAGAGACCCAGTACTTC; CDR3aa: CASSDFLIAGGSQETQYF
j_gene: TRBJ2-6; len: 15; d_gene: -; abundance: -; v_gene: TRBV24-1; CDR3nt: TGTGCCACCAGTGCTACTGTCTCTGGGGCCAACGTCCTGACTTTC; CDR3aa: CATSATVSGANVLTF
j_gene: TRBJ1-5; len: 13; d_gene: -; abundance: -; v_gene: TRBV18; CDR3nt: TGTGCCAGCTCACGGACAGAGAATCAGCCCCAGCATTTT; CDR3aa: CASSRTENQPQHF
j_gene: TRBJ1-2; len: 13; d_gene: -; abundance: -; v_gene: TRBV10-3; CDR3nt: TGTGCCATCCAGGGCACAGGCGAACCTGGCTACACCTTC; CDR3aa: CAIQGTGEPGYTF
j_gene: TRBJ2-5; len: 14; d_gene: -; abundance: -; v_gene: TRBV28; CDR3nt: TGTGCCAGCAGCATCGGGGGAAGCCAAGAGACCCAGTACTTC; CDR3aa: CASSIGGSQETQYF
j_gene: TRBJ1-1; len: 11; d_gene: -; abundance: -; v_gene: TRBV30; CDR3nt: TGTGCCTGGGGGGAGTACACTGAAGCTTTCTTT; CDR3aa: CAWGEYTEAFF
j_gene: TRBJ1-1; len: 14; d_gene: TRBD1; abundance: -; v_gene: TRBV29-1; CDR3nt: TGCAGCGTCTACTGGGACAGGGGTATCACTGAAGCTTTCTTT; CDR3aa: CSVYWDRGITEAFF
j_gene: TRBJ1-1; len: 21; d_gene: -; abundance: -; v_gene: TRBV20-1; CDR3nt: -; CDR3aa: CSASGPTGMNTEAFFGQAAFF
j_gene: TRBJ2-2; len: 15; d_gene: -; abundance: -; v_gene: TRBV4-1; CDR3nt: TGCGCCAGCAGCCAACGGACCGAGGACACCGGGGAGCTGTTTTTT; CDR3aa: CASSQRTEDTGELFF
j_gene: TRBJ1-4; len: 12; d_gene: -; abundance: -; v_gene: TRBV2; CDR3nt: TGTGCCAGCAGTTCCTCCAATGAAAAACTGTTTTTT; CDR3aa: CASSSSNEKLFF
j_gene: TRBJ2-4; len: 20; d_gene: -; abundance: -; v_gene: TRBV5-4; CDR3nt: TGTGCCAGCAGCCCGACGGGCACGGGCAGCCCGTTCGCAGCCAAAAACATTCAGTACTTC; CDR3aa: CASSPTGTGSPFAAKNIQYF
j_gene: TRBJ2-7; len: 14; d_gene: -; abundance: -; v_gene: TRBV5-1; CDR3nt: TGCGCCAGCAGCTTGGCGGACCCTCCGTACGAGCAGTACTTC; CDR3aa: CASSLADPPYEQYF
j_gene: TRBJ1-2; len: 16; d_gene: -; abundance: -; v_gene: TRBV3-1/TRBV3-2; CDR3nt: TGTGCCAGCAGCCAAAACCTCCTTACGGGGAACTATGGCTACACCTTC; CDR3aa: CASSQNLLTGNYGYTF
j_gene: TRBJ1-1; len: 14; d_gene: -; abundance: -; v_gene: TRBV7-2; CDR3nt: TGTGCCAGCAGCTTTTCGGTGGTAAACACTGAAGCTTTCTTT; CDR3aa: CASSFSVVNTEAFF
j_gene: TRBJ1-1; len: 12; d_gene: -; abundance: -; v_gene: TRBV12-3/TRBV12-4; CDR3nt: TGTGCCAGCAGTTTCCAGGGCAGGGCAACTTTCTTT; CDR3aa: CASSFQGRATFF
j_gene: TRBJ2-2; len: 19; d_gene: TRBD1; abundance: -; v_gene: TRBV30; CDR3nt: TGTGCTGTAAGAGAAGGGACAGAGAATCAAACGCTGAACACCGGGGAGCTGTTTTTT; CDR3aa: CAVREGTENQTLNTGELFF
j_gene: TRBJ2-3; len: 13; d_gene: -; abundance: few; v_gene: TRBV15; CDR3nt: TGTGCCACCAGCAGGGATGCGGGAGATACGCAGTATTTT; CDR3aa: CATSRDAGDTQYF
j_gene: TRBJ2-1; len: 15; d_gene: TRBD2; abundance: -; v_gene: TRBV6-5; CDR3nt: TGTGCCAGCAGTTACTCGAGCGGGGGGGGTTTTGAGCAGTTCTTC; CDR3aa: CASSYSSGGGFEQFF
j_gene: TRBJ1-2; len: 14; d_gene: TRBD1; abundance: -; v_gene: TRBV3-1/TRBV3-2; CDR3nt: TGTGCCAGCAGCCAAGGTCAGGGGGCTCGGGGCTACACCTTC; CDR3aa: CASSQGQGARGYTF
j_gene: TRBJ1-5; len: 13; d_gene: -; abundance: -; v_gene: TRBV12-3/TRBV12-4; CDR3nt: TGTGCCAGCAGTCCGGGGGGAAATCAGCCCCAGCATTTT; CDR3aa: CASSPGGNQPQHF
j_gene: TRBJ2-3; len: 15; d_gene: TRBD2; abundance: -; v_gene: TRBV2; CDR3nt: TGTGCCAGCAGTGCTAGCGGAAAGGGCACAGATACGCAGTATTTT; CDR3aa: CASSASGKGTDTQYF
j_gene: TRBJ2-4; len: 15; d_gene: -; abundance: -; v_gene: TRBV3-1/TRBV3-2; CDR3nt: TGTGCCAGCAGCCAAGGGAGCGGGCCCAAAAACATTCAGTACTTC; CDR3aa: CASSQGSGPKNIQYF
j_gene: TRBJ2-1; len: 17; d_gene: -; abundance: -; v_gene: TRBV21-1; CDR3nt: TGTGCCAGCAGCACCCACTCTAGCGGGCAAGAGTACAATGAGCAGTTCTTC; CDR3aa: CASSTHSSGQEYNEQFF
j_gene: TRBJ1-2; len: 13; d_gene: -; abundance: -; v_gene: TRBV3-1/TRBV3-2; CDR3nt: TGTGCCAGCACCACGCGGTTGGGCTATGGCTACACCTTC; CDR3aa: CASTTRLGYGYTF
j_gene: TRBJ2-2; len: 17; d_gene: TRBD2; abundance: -; v_gene: TRBV7-3; CDR3nt: TGTGCCAGCAGCTTAATGGCGGCGGGGGGCGGGACCGGGGAGCTGTTTTTT; CDR3aa: CASSLMAAGGGTGELFF
j_gene: TRBJ1-2; len: 13; d_gene: TRBD1; abundance: -; v_gene: TRBV19; CDR3nt: TGTGCCAGTGTTGACAGGGCGATATATGGCTACACCTTC; CDR3aa: CASVDRAIYGYTF
j_gene: TRBJ1-1; len: 13; d_gene: -; abundance: -; v_gene: TRBV10-3; CDR3nt: TGTGCCATCAGGCGTGGCGAGAACACTGAAGCTTTCTTT; CDR3aa: CAIRRGENTEAFF
j_gene: TRBJ2-5; len: 15; d_gene: -; abundance: few; v_gene: TRBV5-1; CDR3nt: TGCGCCAGCAGAGGGGGTACGGGGAGTCAAGAGACCCAGTACTTC; CDR3aa: CASRGGTGSQETQYF
j_gene: TRBJ2-1; len: 13; d_gene: TRBD2; abundance: once; v_gene: TRBV29-1; CDR3nt: TGCAGCGTTGCTAGCGGGGGGTGGGATGAGCAGTTCTTC; CDR3aa: CSVASGGWDEQFF
j_gene: TRBJ2-1; len: 15; d_gene: -; abundance: -; v_gene: TRBV5-1; CDR3nt: TGCGCCAGCAGCTTGTTGGGGAACTCCTACAATGAGCAGTTCTTC; CDR3aa: CASSLLGNSYNEQFF
j_gene: TRBJ2-3; len: 15; d_gene: TRBD1; abundance: -; v_gene: TRBV30; CDR3nt: TGTGCCTGGAGTGTAGGGACAGGGGGTATAGGTACGCAGTATTTT; CDR3aa: CAWSVGTGGIGTQYF
j_gene: TRBJ2-5; len: 9; d_gene: -; abundance: -; v_gene: TRBV2; CDR3nt: TGTGCCAGCGGGGAGACCCAGTACTTC; CDR3aa: CASGETQYF
j_gene: TRBJ2-7; len: 15; d_gene: -; abundance: -; v_gene: TRBV30; CDR3nt: TGTGCCTGGAGTTCTTTGACAGGACCACTTTACGAGCAGTACTTC; CDR3aa: CAWSSLTGPLYEQYF
j_gene: TRBJ2-3; len: 16; d_gene: TRBD1; abundance: -; v_gene: TRBV28; CDR3nt: TGTGCCAGTAAACAACAGGGGTTGCTTAGCACAGATACGCAGTATTTT; CDR3aa: CASKQQGLLSTDTQYF
j_gene: TRBJ2-7; len: 15; d_gene: TRBD1; abundance: -; v_gene: TRBV29-1; CDR3nt: TGCAGCGTTGGGTTATCGGGACAGGGCACCTACGAGCAGTACTTC; CDR3aa: CSVGLSGQGTYEQYF
j_gene: TRBJ2-3; len: 15; d_gene: -; abundance: few; v_gene: TRBV28; CDR3nt: TGTGCCAGCAGTTTATGGGGGGCGCATGAAGATACGCAGTATTTT; CDR3aa: CASSLWGAHEDTQYF
j_gene: TRBJ2-6; len: 17; d_gene: TRBD2; abundance: -; v_gene: TRBV2; CDR3nt: TGTGCCAGCAGCCCTAGCGGGGGTGACTCTGGGGCCAACGTCCTGACTTTC; CDR3aa: CASSPSGGDSGANVLTF
j_gene: TRBJ2-7; len: 16; d_gene: TRBD2; abundance: -; v_gene: TRBV5-1; CDR3nt: TGCGCCAGCAGCTTGGGAGCTAGCGGGGGCCCCTACGAGCAGTACTTC; CDR3aa: CASSLGASGGPYEQYF
j_gene: TRBJ2-2; len: 15; d_gene: TRBD2; abundance: -; v_gene: TRBV19; CDR3nt: TGTGCCAGTAGTATTTGGGGGGGTACCACCGGGGAGCTGTTTTTT; CDR3aa: CASSIWGGTTGELFF
j_gene: TRBJ2-2; len: 17; d_gene: TRBD1; abundance: once; v_gene: TRBV18; CDR3nt: TGTGCCAGCTCACCTACGACAGGGGGCCTGAACACCGGGGAGCTGTTTTTT; CDR3aa: CASSPTTGGLNTGELFF
j_gene: TRBJ2-4; len: 14; d_gene: -; abundance: -; v_gene: TRBV2; CDR3nt: TGTGCCAGCAGTGAAGTGTTAGCCAAAAACATTCAGTACTTC; CDR3aa: CASSEVLAKNIQYF
j_gene: TRBJ2-7; len: 19; d_gene: TRBD2; abundance: -; v_gene: TRBV5-1; CDR3nt: TGCGCCAGCGCGAGGTCGACTACTCTGGGGACTAGTAGCTCCTACGAGCAGTACTTC; CDR3aa: CASARSTTLGTSSSYEQYF
j_gene: TRBJ1-1; len: 15; d_gene: -; abundance: -; v_gene: TRBV29-1; CDR3nt: TGCAGCGTTGACCCCGCGGCGGGGGGGGGAGGTTTTGCTTTCTTT; CDR3aa: CSVDPAAGGGGFAFF